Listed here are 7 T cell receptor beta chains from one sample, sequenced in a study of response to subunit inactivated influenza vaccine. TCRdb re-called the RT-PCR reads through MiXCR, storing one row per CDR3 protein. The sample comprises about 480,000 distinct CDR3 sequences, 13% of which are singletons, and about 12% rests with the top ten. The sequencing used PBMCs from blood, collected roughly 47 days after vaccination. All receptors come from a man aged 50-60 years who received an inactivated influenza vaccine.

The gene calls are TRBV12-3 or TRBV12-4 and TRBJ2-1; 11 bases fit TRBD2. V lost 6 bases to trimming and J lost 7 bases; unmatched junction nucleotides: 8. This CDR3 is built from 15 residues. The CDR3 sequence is CASSLTSGSWNEQFF. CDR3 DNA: TGTGCCAGCAGCCTTACTAGCGGGAGTTGGAATGAGCAGTTCTTC.

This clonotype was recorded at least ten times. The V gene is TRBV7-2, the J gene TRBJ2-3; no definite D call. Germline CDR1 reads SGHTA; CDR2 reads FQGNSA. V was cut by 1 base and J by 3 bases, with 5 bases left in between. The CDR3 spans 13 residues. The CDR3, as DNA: TGTGCCAGCAGCTTAGGACTTACAGATACGCAGTATTTT. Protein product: CASSLGLTDTQYF. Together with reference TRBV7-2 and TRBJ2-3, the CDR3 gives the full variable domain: GAGVSQSPSNKVTEKGKDVELRCDPISGHTALYWYRQSLGQGLEFLIYFQGNSAPDKSGLPSDRFSAERTGGSVSTLTIQRTQQEDSAVYLCASSLGLTDTQYFGPGTRLTVL.

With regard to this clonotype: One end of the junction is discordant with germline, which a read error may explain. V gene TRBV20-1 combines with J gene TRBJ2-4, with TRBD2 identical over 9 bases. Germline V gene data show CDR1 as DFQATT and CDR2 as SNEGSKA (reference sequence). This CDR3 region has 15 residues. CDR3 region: CSAPTSGIARNIQYF. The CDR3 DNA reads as TGCAGTGCTCCGACTAGCGGCATAGCCAGAAACATTCAGTACTTC.

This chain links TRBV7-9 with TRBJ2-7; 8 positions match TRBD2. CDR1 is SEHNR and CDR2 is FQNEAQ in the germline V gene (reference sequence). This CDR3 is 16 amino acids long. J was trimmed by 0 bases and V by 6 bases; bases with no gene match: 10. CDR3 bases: TGTGCCAGCAGATCCATTGAGACTAGCGTCTCCTACGAGCAGTACTTC. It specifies CASRSIETSVSYEQYF. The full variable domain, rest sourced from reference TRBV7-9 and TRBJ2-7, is DTGVSQNPRHKITKRGQNVTFRCDPISEHNRLYWYRQTLGQGPEFLTYFQNEAQLEKSRLLSDRFSAERPKGSFSTLEIQRTEQGDSAMYLCASRSIETSVSYEQYFGPGTRLTVT.

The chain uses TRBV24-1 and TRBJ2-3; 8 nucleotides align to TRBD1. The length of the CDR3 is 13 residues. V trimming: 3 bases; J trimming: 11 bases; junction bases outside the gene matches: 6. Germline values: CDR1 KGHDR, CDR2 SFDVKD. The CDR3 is CATSDPGQGLQYF. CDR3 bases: TGTGCCACCAGTGATCCAGGACAGGGCTTGCAGTATTTT.

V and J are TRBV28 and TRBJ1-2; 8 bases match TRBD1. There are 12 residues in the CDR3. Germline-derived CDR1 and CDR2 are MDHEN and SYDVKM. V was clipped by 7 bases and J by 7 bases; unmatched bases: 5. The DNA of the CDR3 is TGTGCCAGCACCGAGACAGGGGTTGGCTACACCTTC. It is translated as CASTETGVGYTF.

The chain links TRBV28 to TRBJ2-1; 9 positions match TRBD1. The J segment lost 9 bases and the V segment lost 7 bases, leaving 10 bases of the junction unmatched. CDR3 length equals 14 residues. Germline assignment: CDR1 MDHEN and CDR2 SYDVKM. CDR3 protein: CASTSGTGPLEQFF. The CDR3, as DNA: TGTGCCAGCACCTCCGGGACAGGGCCCCTTGAGCAGTTCTTC.